Listed here are 27 T cell receptor beta chains from one sample, sequenced in a study of cytomegalovirus exposure and HLA in healthy donors. The PCR had 60 Vbeta and 13 Jbeta primers. Using immunoSEQ multiplex PCR, the repertoire was profiled, and TCRdb retains in-frame clones only, with some absent. The sample lists approximately 170,000 clones, about four fifths occurring once. The specimen was PBMCs. The receptors shown here come from a male donor in good health and CMV-seronegative.

The chain links TRBV19 to TRBJ1-5; D possibly corresponds to TRBD1 (5 bases). Germline assignment: CDR1 LNHDA and CDR2 SQIVND (reference sequence). The V end lost 10 bases, the J end lost 8 bases, and 21 bases lay between the germline ends. This CDR3 has 14 residues. The CDR3 nucleotides read TGTGCCATATCCCCCCGGGGGTTAAAGGAGCCCCAGCATTTT. Its protein product is CAISPRGLKEPQHF. Complete variable domain (other parts from reference TRBV19 and TRBJ1-5): DGGITQSPKYLFRKEGQNVTLSCEQNLNHDAMYWYRQDPGQGLRLIYYSQIVNDFQKGDIAEGYSVSREKKESFPLTVTSAQKNPTAFYLCAISPRGLKEPQHFGDGTRLSIL.

J is TRBJ1-6 and V is TRBV25-1; 9 positions agree with TRBD1. This CDR3 region has 18 residues. The ends lost 2 bases at V and 10 bases at J; junction bases unmatched: 15. CDR1 is MGHDK and CDR2 is SYGVNS in the germline V gene. As DNA, the CDR3 is TGTGCCAGCAGTGAAGGACAGGGGAATATTCTACGAGGATCACCCCTCCACTTT. Translating gives CASSEGQGNILRGSPLHF.

The chain employs TRBV13 and TRBJ1-3; the D is unclear. This CDR3 is 14 amino acids long. The germline gives CDR1 PRHDT, CDR2 FYEKMQ (reference sequence). V dropped 5 bases and J dropped 2 bases, with 10 bases sitting between them. Written as DNA, the CDR3 is TGTGCCAGCAGCAACGACGGGGCTGGAAACACCATATATTTT. It codes for CASSNDGAGNTIYF.

This clone was detected a few times. The CDR3 is CASSEGGYEQYF. The CDR3 DNA reads TGTGCCAGCAGCGAGGGAGGATACGAGCAGTACTTC. The chain carries TRBV13 and TRBJ2-5, with D tentatively TRBD2 (6 bases). Near its end, the DNA agrees better with TRBJ2-7, so the J call may be wrong. CDR3 size: 12 residues. Per germline, CDR1 PRHDT and CDR2 FYEKMQ (reference sequence).

The CDR3 loop reads CASSFVQGTYSYEQYF. In nucleotides, the CDR3 is TGTGCCAGCAGCTTTGTTCAGGGGACCTACTCCTACGAGCAGTACTTC. This rearrangement joins TRBV5-6 to TRBJ2-7; tentatively, D is TRBD1 (6 bases). This CDR3 spans 16 amino acids. Germline lookup yields CDR1 SGHDT and CDR2 YYEEEE. The V end lost 2 bases, the J end lost 0 bases, and 15 bases lay between the germline ends. Based on the CDR3 plus reference TRBV5-6 and TRBJ2-7, the full variable domain is DAGVTQSPTHLIKTRGQQVTLRCSPKSGHDTVSWYQQALGQGPQFIFQYYEEEERQRGNFPDRFSGHQFPNYSSELNVNALLLGDSALYLCASSFVQGTYSYEQYFGPGTRLTVT.

This sequence joins TRBV10-1 and TRBJ2-3, with 8 bases fitting TRBD2. There are 17 residues in the CDR3. Trimming cost V 6 bases and J 3 bases; bases outside gene matches: 14. The germline V gene has CDR1 WNHNN and CDR2 SYGVQD (reference sequence). The CDR3 DNA sequence: TGCGCCAGCAGCCTCCACTCGGGGGGGGTTCGGACAGATACGCAGTATTTT. It encodes CASSLHSGGVRTDTQYF.

This clone turned up a few times. This sequence joins TRBV5-6 and TRBJ2-7; weak D call: TRBD1 (5 bases). CDR3 length: 14 residues. CDR1 SGHDT and CDR2 YYEEEE come from the germline V gene. Between the trimmed V and J ends, which lost 0 bases and 1 base, there was a span of 8 bases. In DNA, the CDR3 is TGTGCCAGCAGCTTGGCCCGACAGTCCTACGAGCAGTACTTC. Translating gives CASSLARQSYEQYF.

The chain uses TRBV2 and TRBJ2-3; 13 nucleotides agree with TRBD2. Looked up from germline, CDR1 is SNHLY and CDR2 is FYNNEI. V gave up 4 bases and J gave up 4 bases; unmatched junction bases: 2. The CDR3 spans 15 residues. Written as DNA, the CDR3 is TGTGCCAGCAGTGGGACTAGCGGGAGTGCAGATACGCAGTATTTT. The encoded protein is CASSGTSGSADTQYF.

This clone has only a few counts. The V gene is TRBV6-5, the J gene TRBJ1-2; possibly TRBD1 for D (5 bases). CDR1 and CDR2 from the germline V gene are MNHEY and SVGAGI. This CDR3 spans 13 amino acids. Trimming stripped 7 bases from V and 10 bases from J, with 19 bases between. In DNA, the CDR3 is TGTGCCAGCACCATAAACCAGGACACTGCCTACACCTTC. Translated, it gives CASTINQDTAYTF.

The gene calls are TRBV4-3 and TRBJ1-5, with a weak D call TRBD1 (5 bases). V was shortened by 3 bases and J by 7 bases, with 16 bases between the two germline ends. Germline CDR1 and CDR2: LGHNA and YSLEER. This CDR3 is 15 amino acids long. The CDR3 here is CASSQVRGAGQPQHF. As DNA, the CDR3 is TGCGCCAGCAGCCAGGTGCGGGGCGCGGGCCAGCCCCAGCATTTT.

The chain has TRBV6-1 and TRBJ2-7; D might be TRBD1 (6 bases). Germline CDR1 reads MNHNS; CDR2 reads SASEGT. Trimming took off 4 bases at V and 3 bases at J, with 16 bases between the two ends. This CDR3 comprises 15 residues. CDR3 sequence reads: CASSVVEGQSYEQYF. CDR3 nucleotides: TGTGCCAGCAGTGTCGTGGAAGGACAGAGCTACGAGCAGTACTTC.

V is TRBV19 and J is TRBJ2-2; D might be TRBD1 (6 bases). There are 15 residues in the CDR3. V was trimmed by 4 bases and J by 5 bases, leaving 14 bases between them. The V gene's germline CDR1 is LNHDA and CDR2 SQIVND (reference sequence). CDR3 sequence reads: CASSSASQGTGELFF. In nucleotides, the CDR3 is TGTGCCAGTAGTAGCGCCTCTCAGGGGACCGGGGAGCTGTTTTTT.

The gene calls are TRBV5-1 and TRBJ2-7; 10 nucleotides line up with TRBD2. The V gene end was trimmed by 0 bases and the J gene end by 6 bases; junction bases not matched to a gene: 6. The germline V gene encodes CDR1 SGHRS and CDR2 YFSETQ. The CDR3 is 15 amino acids. The CDR3 loop reads CASSLALAGTREQYF. The CDR3, as DNA: TGCGCCAGCAGCTTGGCACTAGCGGGAACTCGCGAGCAGTACTTC.

V and J are TRBV27 and TRBJ2-7, with D perhaps TRBD1 (6 bases). The CDR3 is made up of 15 amino acids. V lost 6 bases to trimming and J lost 0 bases, with 15 bases between them. Germline V gene sequence: CDR1 MNHEY, CDR2 SMNVEV (reference sequence). The CDR3 loop is CASSPQGYGSYEQYF. CDR3 bases: TGTGCCAGCAGCCCCCAGGGGTACGGCTCCTACGAGCAGTACTTC.

This chain connects TRBV27 to TRBJ2-5; the match to TRBD2 covers 7 bases. This CDR3 spans 13 amino acids. The germline V gene encodes CDR1 MNHEY and CDR2 SMNVEV (reference sequence). V lost 6 bases and J lost 9; bases outside the gene matches: 10. The CDR3 coding sequence is TGTGCCAGCAGCCCGAGGACGGGGAGGGCCCAGTACTTC. This sequence encodes CASSPRTGRAQYF.

The chain carries TRBV18 and TRBJ1-6; no clear D gene. The V gene lost 4 bases and the J gene lost 10 bases, with 8 bases spanning the gap. The CDR3 covers 12 residues. The germline gives CDR1 KGHSH, CDR2 LQKENI. The chain's CDR3 is CASSRGLSPLHF. CDR3 nucleotides: TGTGCCAGCTCACGTGGTCTATCACCCCTCCACTTT.

The rearrangement uses TRBV6-1 and TRBJ2-3; D is possibly TRBD2 (6 bases). The V gene lost 4 bases and the J gene lost 2 bases, with 10 bases spanning the gap. Looked up from germline, CDR1 is MNHNS and CDR2 is SASEGT. The CDR3 runs 14 residues. Here the CDR3 reads CASSVLADTDTQYF. The CDR3 nucleotides are TGTGCCAGCAGTGTATTAGCGGACACAGATACGCAGTATTTT.

V usage is TRBV27 and J usage is TRBJ2-7; 10 bases align to TRBD1. The CDR3 has 14 amino acids. Germline values: CDR1 MNHEY, CDR2 SMNVEV (reference sequence). Trimming took 3 bases from V and 7 from J; bases not matched to a gene: 6. The CDR3: CASSFRQGAQEQYF. The CDR3 DNA is TGTGCCAGCAGTTTCCGACAGGGGGCTCAAGAGCAGTACTTC.

The chain uses TRBV4-1 and TRBJ2-1, with 7 bases identical to TRBD1. The V and J ends lost 4 bases and 0 bases, in that order; junction bases with no gene match: 12. The CDR3 runs 18 residues. Germline lookup yields CDR1 MGHRA and CDR2 YSYEKL. DNA for the CDR3: TGCGCCAGCAGCCTTTCCACCGGACAGGCGAGCTCCTACAATGAGCAGTTCTTC. It specifies CASSLSTGQASSYNEQFF.

A single count supports this clone. J is TRBJ1-5 and V is TRBV28; a possible D gene is TRBD1 (5 bases). V dropped 5 bases and J dropped 2 bases, with 7 bases sitting between them. The CDR3 extends over 13 amino acids. Looked up from germline, CDR1 is MDHEN and CDR2 is SYDVKM. The CDR3 bases are TGTGCCAGCAGTGGAGGGGGCAATCAGCCCCAGCATTTT. Its translation: CASSGGGNQPQHF.

Only a few counts were recorded for this clone. This chain joins TRBV4-3 and TRBJ1-3, with TRBD1 identical over 9 bases. Germline CDR1 reads LGHNA; CDR2 reads YSLEER. J lost 4 bases, V lost 4 bases, and 2 bases had no gene match. The CDR3 sequence is 14 residues long. The DNA of the CDR3 is TGCGCCAGCAGCCTGGGGACAGGGGGAAACACCATATATTTT. This translates into CASSLGTGGNTIYF.

The rearrangement joins TRBV4-2 to TRBJ2-7; 8 nucleotides align to TRBD1. Germline CDR1 and CDR2: LGHNA and YNFKEQ. This CDR3 has 16 amino acids. J gave up 7 bases and V 3 bases, and 14 bases lay outside the gene matches. The CDR3: CASSQVDRGIFKEQYF. The CDR3 DNA sequence: TGTGCCAGCAGCCAGGTCGACAGGGGAATATTTAAGGAGCAGTACTTC.

J is TRBJ2-3 and V is TRBV28, with a weak D call TRBD2 (6 bases). Trimming removed 7 bases at V and 0 bases at J, with 14 bases between. This CDR3 is 15 amino acids long. CDR1 MDHEN and CDR2 SYDVKM come from the germline V gene. CDR3 sequence (DNA): TGTGCCAGCACCCTAGCTGGGACTAGCACAGATACGCAGTATTTT. This gives the protein CASTLAGTSTDTQYF.

This clone was seen more than once but under ten times. V is TRBV9 and J is TRBJ1-4; D may be TRBD1 (5 bases). Between the trimmed V and J ends, which lost 0 bases and 8 bases, there was a span of 17 bases. CDR1 SGDLS and CDR2 YYNGEE come from the germline V gene. The CDR3 spans 16 residues. CDR3: CASSVELETAREKLFF. The CDR3 nucleotides are TGTGCCAGCAGCGTAGAATTAGAGACAGCGAGGGAAAAACTGTTTTTT.

In DNA, the CDR3 is TGTGCCAGCAGCTCCCCCCGCGGGAGTAGAGATACGCAGTATTTT. This translates into CASSSPRGSRDTQYF. The chain uses TRBV7-2 and TRBJ2-3; 7 bases match TRBD2. Looked up from germline, CDR1 is SGHTA and CDR2 is FQGNSA. Unmatched junction bases numbered 9, after V lost 4 bases and J lost 5 bases. The CDR3 sequence is 15 residues long.

This chain joins TRBV19 and TRBJ2-7; 7 bases are a match to TRBD1. Germline assignment: CDR1 LNHDA and CDR2 SQIVND (reference sequence). V lost 2 bases, J lost 3 bases, and 7 bases stayed unmatched. CDR3 length: 15 residues. The CDR3 is CASSIRGTANYEQYF. The CDR3 DNA follows: TGTGCCAGTAGTATAAGGGGGACAGCAAACTACGAGCAGTACTTC. The whole variable domain, filled in from reference TRBV19 and TRBJ2-7, reads DGGITQSPKYLFRKEGQNVTLSCEQNLNHDAMYWYRQDPGQGLRLIYYSQIVNDFQKGDIAEGYSVSREKKESFPLTVTSAQKNPTAFYLCASSIRGTANYEQYFGPGTRLTVT.

The table lists this clone with a count of one. The chain is built from TRBV23-1 and TRBJ2-1, with 11 bases that match TRBD2. TRBV23-1 is an ORF for which the function is uncertain. V shed 0 bases, J shed 3 bases, and the junction held 4 bases outside the gene matches. The CDR3 consists of 17 residues. CDR3 loop: CASSQSRLAGNYNEQFF. CDR3 bases: TGCGCCAGCAGTCAATCGAGACTAGCGGGAAACTACAATGAGCAGTTCTTC.